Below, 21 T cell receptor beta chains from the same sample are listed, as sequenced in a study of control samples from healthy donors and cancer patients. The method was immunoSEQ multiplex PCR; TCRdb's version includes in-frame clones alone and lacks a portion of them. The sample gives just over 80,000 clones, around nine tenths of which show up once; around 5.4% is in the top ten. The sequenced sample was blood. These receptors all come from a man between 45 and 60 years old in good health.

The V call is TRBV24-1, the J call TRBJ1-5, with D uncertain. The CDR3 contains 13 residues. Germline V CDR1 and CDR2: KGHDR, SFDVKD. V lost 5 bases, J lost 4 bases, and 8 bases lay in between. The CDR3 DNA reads TGTGCCACCAGTGCCGGGAGGAATCAGCCCCAGCATTTT. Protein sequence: CATSAGRNQPQHF.

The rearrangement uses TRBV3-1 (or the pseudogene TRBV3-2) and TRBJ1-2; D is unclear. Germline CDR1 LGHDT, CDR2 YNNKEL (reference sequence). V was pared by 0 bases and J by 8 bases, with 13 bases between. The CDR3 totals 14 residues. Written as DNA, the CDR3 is TGTGCCAGCAGCCAAGATCAAGGGTACGGCGGCTACACCTTC. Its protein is CASSQDQGYGGYTF.

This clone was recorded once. In DNA, the CDR3 is TGTGCCAGCAGCCCCCAGTCAACTAATGAAAAACTGTTTTTT. It yields the protein CASSPQSTNEKLFF. This chain joins TRBV11-3 and TRBJ1-4, with unresolved D. This CDR3 has 14 amino acids. Germline loops: CDR1 SGHNT, CDR2 YENEEA. Trimming shortened V by 5 bases and J by 0 bases, and 7 bases separated the two germline ends. The full variable domain, in which reference TRBV11-3 and TRBJ1-4 provide the parts outside the CDR3, is EAGVVQSPRYKIIEKKQPVAFWCNPISGHNTLYWYLQNLGQGPELLIRYENEEAVDDSQLPKDRFSAERLKGVDSTLKIQPAELGDSAVYLCASSPQSTNEKLFFGSGTQLSVL.

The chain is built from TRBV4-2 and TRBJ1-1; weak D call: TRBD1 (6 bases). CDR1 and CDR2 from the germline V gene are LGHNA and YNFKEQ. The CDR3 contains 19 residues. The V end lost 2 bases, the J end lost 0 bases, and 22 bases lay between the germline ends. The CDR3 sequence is CASSQFGLGGRLMNTEAFF. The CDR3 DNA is TGTGCCAGCAGCCAATTTGGGCTGGGGGGGCGCTTAATGAACACTGAAGCTTTCTTT.

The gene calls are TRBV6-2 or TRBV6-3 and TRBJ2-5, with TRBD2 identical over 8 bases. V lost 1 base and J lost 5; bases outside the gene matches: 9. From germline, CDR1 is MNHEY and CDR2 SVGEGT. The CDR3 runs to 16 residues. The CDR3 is CASSYWPGTRGETQYF. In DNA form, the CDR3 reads TGTGCCAGCAGTTACTGGCCCGGGACTAGGGGCGAGACCCAGTACTTC.

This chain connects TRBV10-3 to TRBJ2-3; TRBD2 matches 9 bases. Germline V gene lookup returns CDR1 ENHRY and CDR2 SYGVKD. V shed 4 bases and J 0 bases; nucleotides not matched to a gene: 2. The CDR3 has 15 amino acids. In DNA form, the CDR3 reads TGTGCCATCAGTGCTAGCGGGGCTAGCACAGATACGCAGTATTTT. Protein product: CAISASGASTDTQYF.

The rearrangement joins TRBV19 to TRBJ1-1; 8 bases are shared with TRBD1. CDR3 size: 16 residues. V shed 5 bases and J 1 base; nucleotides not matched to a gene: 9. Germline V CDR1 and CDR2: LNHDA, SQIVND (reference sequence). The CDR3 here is CASSSPGGLRNTEAFF. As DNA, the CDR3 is TGTGCCAGTAGTTCACCAGGGGGCTTGAGGAACACTGAAGCTTTCTTT.

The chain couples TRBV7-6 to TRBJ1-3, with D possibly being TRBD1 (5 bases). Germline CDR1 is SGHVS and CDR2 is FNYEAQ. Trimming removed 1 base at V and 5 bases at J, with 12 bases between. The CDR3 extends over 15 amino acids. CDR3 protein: CASSLVEGNRNTIYF. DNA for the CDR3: TGTGCCAGCAGCTTAGTTGAGGGGAATAGAAACACCATATATTTT.

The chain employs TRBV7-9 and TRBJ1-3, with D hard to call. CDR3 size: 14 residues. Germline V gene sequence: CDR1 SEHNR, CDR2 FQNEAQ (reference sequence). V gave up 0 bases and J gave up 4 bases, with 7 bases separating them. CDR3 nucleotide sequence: TGTGCCAGCAGCTTAGCGGGGATGGGAAACACCATATATTTT. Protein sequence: CASSLAGMGNTIYF.

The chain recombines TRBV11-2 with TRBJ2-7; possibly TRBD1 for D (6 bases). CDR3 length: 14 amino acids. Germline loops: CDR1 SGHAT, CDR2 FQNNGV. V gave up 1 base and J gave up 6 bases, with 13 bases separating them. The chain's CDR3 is CASSLARGPAEQYF. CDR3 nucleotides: TGTGCCAGCAGCTTAGCCAGGGGACCGGCCGAGCAGTACTTC.

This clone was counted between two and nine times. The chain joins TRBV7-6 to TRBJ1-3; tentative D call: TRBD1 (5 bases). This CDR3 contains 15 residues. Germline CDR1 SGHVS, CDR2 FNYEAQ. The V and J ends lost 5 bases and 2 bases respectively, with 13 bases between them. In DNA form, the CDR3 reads TGTGCCAGCAGCCACGGGACCGGCCCTGGAAACACCATATATTTT. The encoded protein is CASSHGTGPGNTIYF.

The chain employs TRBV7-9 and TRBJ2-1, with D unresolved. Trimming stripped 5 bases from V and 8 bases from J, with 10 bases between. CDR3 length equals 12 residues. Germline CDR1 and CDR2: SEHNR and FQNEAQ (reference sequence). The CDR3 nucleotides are TGTGCCAGCAGCCCTGGAGTCGATGAGCAGTTCTTC. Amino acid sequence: CASSPGVDEQFF.

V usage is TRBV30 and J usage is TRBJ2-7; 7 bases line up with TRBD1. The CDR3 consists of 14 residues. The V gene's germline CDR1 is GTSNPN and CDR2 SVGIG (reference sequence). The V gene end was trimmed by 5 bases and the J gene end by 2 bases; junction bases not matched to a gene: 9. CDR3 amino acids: CAWGWDSHPYEQYF. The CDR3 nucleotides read TGTGCCTGGGGTTGGGACAGCCACCCCTACGAGCAGTACTTC.

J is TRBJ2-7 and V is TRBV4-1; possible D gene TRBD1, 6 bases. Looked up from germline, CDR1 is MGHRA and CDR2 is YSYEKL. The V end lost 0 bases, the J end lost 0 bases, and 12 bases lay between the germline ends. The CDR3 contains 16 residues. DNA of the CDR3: TGCGCCAGCAGCCAAGACCTCACAGGGAACTCCTACGAGCAGTACTTC. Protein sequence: CASSQDLTGNSYEQYF.

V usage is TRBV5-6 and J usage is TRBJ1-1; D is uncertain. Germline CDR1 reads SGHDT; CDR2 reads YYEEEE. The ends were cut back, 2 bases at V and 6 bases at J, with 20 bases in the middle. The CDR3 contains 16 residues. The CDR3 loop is CASSFTPDPNGAEAFF. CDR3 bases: TGTGCCAGCAGCTTTACCCCTGACCCGAACGGGGCTGAAGCTTTCTTT. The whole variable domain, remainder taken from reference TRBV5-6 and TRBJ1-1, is DAGVTQSPTHLIKTRGQQVTLRCSPKSGHDTVSWYQQALGQGPQFIFQYYEEEERQRGNFPDRFSGHQFPNYSSELNVNALLLGDSALYLCASSFTPDPNGAEAFFGQGTRLTVV.

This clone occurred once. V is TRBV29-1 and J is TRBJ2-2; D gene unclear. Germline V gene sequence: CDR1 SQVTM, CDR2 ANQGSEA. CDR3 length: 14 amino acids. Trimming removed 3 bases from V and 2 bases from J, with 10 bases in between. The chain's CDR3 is CSVDHGTNTGELFF. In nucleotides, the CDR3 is TGCAGCGTTGACCACGGAACAAACACCGGGGAGCTGTTTTTT.

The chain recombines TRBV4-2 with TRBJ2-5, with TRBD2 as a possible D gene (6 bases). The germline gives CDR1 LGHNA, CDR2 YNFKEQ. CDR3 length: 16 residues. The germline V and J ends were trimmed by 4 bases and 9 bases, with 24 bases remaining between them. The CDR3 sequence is CASSRLYGTPERAQYF. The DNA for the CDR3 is TGTGCCAGCAGCCGACTTTACGGGACGCCTGAGCGGGCCCAGTACTTC.

The CDR3 is CASSPSGGLTKNIQYF. Written as DNA, the CDR3 is TGTGCCAGCAGCCCCAGCGGGGGGCTGACCAAAAACATTCAGTACTTC. The chain couples TRBV13 to TRBJ2-4, with TRBD2 matching over 9 bases. The CDR3 has 16 residues. Germline trimming cut 5 bases from V and 2 bases from J; bases unmatched to any gene: 7. Germline V gene lookup returns CDR1 PRHDT and CDR2 FYEKMQ (reference sequence).

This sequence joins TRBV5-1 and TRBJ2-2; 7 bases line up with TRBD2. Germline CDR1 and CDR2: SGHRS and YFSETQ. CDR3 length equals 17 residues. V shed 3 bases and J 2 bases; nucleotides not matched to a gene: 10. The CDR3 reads CASSSNPSGENTGELFF. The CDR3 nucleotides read TGCGCCAGCAGCTCCAACCCAAGCGGGGAAAACACCGGGGAGCTGTTTTTT.

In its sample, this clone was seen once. The DNA of the CDR3 is TGTGCCAGTAGTATCGGTAGTAGGGGTCGGGAGACCCAGTACTTC. Translation: CASSIGSRGRETQYF. This chain uses TRBV19 with TRBJ2-5; D perhaps matches TRBD1 (5 bases). The CDR3 is made up of 15 amino acids. V gave up 3 bases and J gave up 5 bases, with 16 bases separating them. Germline values: CDR1 LNHDA, CDR2 SQIVND (reference sequence).

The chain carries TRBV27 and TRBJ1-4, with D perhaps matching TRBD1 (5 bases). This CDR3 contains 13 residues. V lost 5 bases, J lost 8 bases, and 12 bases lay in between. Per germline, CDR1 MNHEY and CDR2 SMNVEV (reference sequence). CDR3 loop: CASSKGVREKLFF. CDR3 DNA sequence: TGTGCCAGCAGTAAAGGGGTTCGGGAAAAACTGTTTTTT.